These 26 T cell receptor beta chains share one sample of origin, sequenced in a study of cytomegalovirus exposure and HLA in healthy donors. It was with 60 Vbeta and 13 Jbeta primers that the PCR ran. Assay used: immunoSEQ multiplex PCR; TCRdb lists only in-frame clones, some missing. The sample includes about 87,000 clones, about 68% seen only once; the top ten take about 20%. The sample consisted of PBMCs. These receptors originate from a man aged 30-40 years in good health and CMV-seropositive.

Comment on this clone: At one of its ends the junction is not consistent with the germline gene, which may arise from a read error. This sequence joins TRBV11-2 and TRBJ1-1; the match to TRBD1 covers 7 bases. The CDR3 totals 14 residues. The germline V gene has CDR1 SGHAT and CDR2 FQNNGV. CDR3 amino acids: CASSPRGLNTEAFF. The CDR3 bases are TGTGCCAGCAGCCCAAGGGGGCTGAATACTGAAGCTTTCTTT.

The table lists this clone with a count of one. This rearrangement joins TRBV19 to TRBJ1-2; D gene uncertain. The CDR3 is made up of 19 amino acids. Per germline, CDR1 LNHDA and CDR2 SQIVND (reference sequence). The germline V and J ends were trimmed by 3 bases and 8 bases, with 31 bases remaining between them. CDR3: CASSIRSLWIGREDRGYTF. The CDR3 region has the DNA TGTGCCAGTAGTATTCGGTCCCTTTGGATCGGGAGGGAGGACCGAGGCTACACCTTC. Full variable domain (outside the CDR3, taken from reference TRBV19 and TRBJ1-2): DGGITQSPKYLFRKEGQNVTLSCEQNLNHDAMYWYRQDPGQGLRLIYYSQIVNDFQKGDIAEGYSVSREKKESFPLTVTSAQKNPTAFYLCASSIRSLWIGREDRGYTFGSGTRLTVV.

The chain recombines TRBV2 with TRBJ2-7; the D gene is possibly TRBD2 (6 bases). Germline V lookup: CDR1 SNHLY, CDR2 FYNNEI. The CDR3 extends over 14 amino acids. V lost 6 bases and J lost 5, with 17 bases in between. CDR3 DNA sequence: TGTGCCAGCAGCCTTCCAGGGACTCTCGACGAGCAGTACTTC. The encoded protein is CASSLPGTLDEQYF. The full variable domain, rest sourced from reference TRBV2 and TRBJ2-7, is EPEVTQTPSHQVTQMGQEVILRCVPISNHLYFYWYRQILGQKVEFLVSFYNNEISEKSEIFDDQFSVERPDGSNFTLKIRSTKLEDSAMYFCASSLPGTLDEQYFGPGTRLTVT.

This clone was seen a few times. V gene TRBV30 combines with J gene TRBJ1-4, with D possibly matching TRBD1 (5 bases). This CDR3 comprises 12 residues. Per the germline V gene, CDR1 is GTSNPN and CDR2 is SVGIG (reference sequence). V was clipped by 1 base and J by 8 bases, with 8 bases between them. The CDR3 bases are TGTGCCTGGAGTGGGGGCAGGGAAAAACTGTTTTTT. Its translation is CAWSGGREKLFF. The whole variable domain, filled in from reference TRBV30 and TRBJ1-4, reads SQTIHQWPATLVQPVGSPLSLECTVEGTSNPNLYWYRQAAGRGLQLLFYSVGIGQISSEVPQNLSASRPQDRQFILSSKKLLLSDSGFYLCAWSGGREKLFFGSGTQLSVL.

The chain employs TRBV7-9 and TRBJ1-6; D uncertain. The V end lost 5 bases, the J end lost 9 bases, and 17 bases lay between the germline ends. The CDR3 contains 15 residues. Per the germline V gene, CDR1 is SEHNR and CDR2 is FQNEAQ (reference sequence). CDR3 DNA sequence: TGTGCCAGCAGCCCTGGGGAGGCGGGAAGTTCACCCCTCCACTTT. It encodes CASSPGEAGSSPLHF. The full variable domain, in which reference TRBV7-9 and TRBJ1-6 provide the parts outside the CDR3, is DTGVSQNPRHKITKRGQNVTFRCDPISEHNRLYWYRQTLGQGPEFLTYFQNEAQLEKSRLLSDRFSAERPKGSFSTLEIQRTEQGDSAMYLCASSPGEAGSSPLHFGNGTRLTVT.

This CDR3 reads CASREDRLSYEQYF. The CDR3 DNA follows: TGTGCCAGCAGAGAGGACAGGCTCTCCTACGAGCAGTACTTC. The chain couples TRBV6-5 to TRBJ2-7, with TRBD1 identical over 7 bases. V was pared by 6 bases and J by 0 bases, with 5 bases of the junction left unmatched. In germline, CDR1 is MNHEY, CDR2 SVGAGI. This CDR3 is 14 amino acids long.

This clone was seen a few times. The V call is TRBV6-5, the J call TRBJ1-1; D may be TRBD1 (6 bases). CDR3 length equals 13 residues. Trimming left V 7 bases short and J 5 bases short, with 14 bases between. The V gene's germline CDR1 is MNHEY and CDR2 SVGAGI. The DNA for the CDR3 is TGTGCCAGCACCGGGGGGGGCGAAACTGAAGCTTTCTTT. Translating it yields CASTGGGETEAFF.

This chain joins TRBV9 and TRBJ2-1; 9 bases are shared with TRBD2. Per germline, CDR1 SGDLS and CDR2 YYNGEE. This CDR3 has 16 residues. With V trimmed by 6 bases and J by 4 bases, 11 bases remained unmatched. CDR3 in amino acids: CASTPTGTSRYNEQFF. Written as DNA, the CDR3 is TGTGCCAGCACTCCGACCGGGACTAGCCGTTACAATGAGCAGTTCTTC.

The chain is built from TRBV2 and TRBJ2-7, with 9 nucleotides matching TRBD2. This CDR3 is built from 15 residues. Germline lookup yields CDR1 SNHLY and CDR2 FYNNEI. J lost 3 bases, V lost 7 bases, and 10 bases had no gene match. This chain's CDR3 is CASKREDTGGYEQYF. DNA of the CDR3: TGTGCCAGCAAGCGGGAGGACACTGGGGGCTACGAGCAGTACTTC.

The genes are TRBV9 and TRBJ1-1; TRBD1 matches 7 bases. CDR3 length: 14 amino acids. Germline V gene sequence: CDR1 SGDLS, CDR2 YYNGEE. V gave up 4 bases and J gave up 3 bases; unmatched junction bases: 6. The CDR3 DNA reads as TGTGCCAGCAGCCGACAGGGAGGAGACACTGAAGCTTTCTTT. The encoded protein is CASSRQGGDTEAFF. The full variable domain, completed using reference TRBV9 and TRBJ1-1, is DSGVTQTPKHLITATGQRVTLRCSPRSGDLSVYWYQQSLDQGLQFLIQYYNGEERAKGNILERFSAQQFPDLHSELNLSSLELGDSALYFCASSRQGGDTEAFFGQGTRLTVV.

This clone was counted a single time. V gene TRBV30 combines with J gene TRBJ1-1, with 9 bases lining up with TRBD1. CDR3 size: 18 residues. V trimming: 1 base; J trimming: 3 bases; junction bases outside the gene matches: 15. Germline V CDR1 and CDR2: GTSNPN, SVGIG (reference sequence). The CDR3 sequence: CAWSATHPQTGGYTEAFF. The CDR3 DNA reads TGTGCCTGGAGTGCTACACACCCTCAGACAGGGGGATACACTGAAGCTTTCTTT.

The chain is built from TRBV4-1 and TRBJ2-5; 8 bases match TRBD1. With V trimmed by 3 bases and J by 5 bases, 14 bases remained unmatched. Per germline, CDR1 MGHRA and CDR2 YSYEKL. The CDR3 extends over 17 amino acids. CDR3: CASSQGDGTGRGETQYF. CDR3 nucleotides: TGCGCCAGCAGCCAGGGGGACGGGACAGGTCGGGGGGAGACCCAGTACTTC.

This rearrangement joins TRBV5-1 to TRBJ2-7, with D tentatively TRBD2 (5 bases). Between the trimmed V and J ends, which lost 2 bases and 3 bases, there was a span of 9 bases. Per germline, CDR1 SGHRS and CDR2 YFSETQ. The CDR3 has 13 residues. CDR3 residues: CASSFGVGYEQYF. The DNA for the CDR3 is TGCGCCAGCAGCTTCGGGGTTGGCTACGAGCAGTACTTC.

This rearrangement joins TRBV5-1 to TRBJ2-7; unclear D gene. Germline V gene sequence: CDR1 SGHRS, CDR2 YFSETQ. The CDR3 totals 12 residues. The V end lost 5 bases, the J end lost 5 bases, and 11 bases lay between the germline ends. CDR3 in amino acids: CASSGARDEQYF. As DNA, the CDR3 is TGCGCCAGCAGTGGAGCCCGTGACGAGCAGTACTTC.

This clone was found once. The genes are TRBV2 and TRBJ2-1, with TRBD2 matching 9 bases. The length of the CDR3 is 14 residues. Unmatched junction bases numbered 12, after V lost 9 bases and J lost 9 bases. Germline-derived CDR1 and CDR2 are SNHLY and FYNNEI. The CDR3 sequence: CASQWREGTGEQFF. CDR3 DNA sequence: TGTGCCAGTCAGTGGCGGGAGGGAACGGGTGAGCAGTTCTTC.

In nucleotides, the CDR3 is TGCAGCGTTGAAAGACTAGCGAAGAACACCGGGGAGCTGTTTTTT. It yields the protein CSVERLAKNTGELFF. This chain joins TRBV29-1 and TRBJ2-2; the match to TRBD2 covers 8 bases. Germline V lookup: CDR1 SQVTM, CDR2 ANQGSEA. CDR3 size: 15 residues. J gave up 1 base and V 2 bases, and 3 bases lay outside the gene matches.

The chain is built from TRBV5-4 and TRBJ1-2; D unclear. Trimming pared 3 bases from V and 8 bases from J, leaving 23 bases between. Looked up from germline, CDR1 is SGHNT and CDR2 is YYREEE (reference sequence). This CDR3 contains 16 residues. DNA for the CDR3: TGTGCCAGCAGCTCCGCAATGCGGGCTAAGGTAGAGGGCTACACCTTC. Translating gives CASSSAMRAKVEGYTF.

This rearrangement joins TRBV2 to TRBJ1-5; 7 nucleotides match TRBD1. The CDR3 length is 15 residues. The germline V gene encodes CDR1 SNHLY and CDR2 FYNNEI. V lost 4 bases and J lost 4; bases outside the gene matches: 7. CDR3 nucleotides: TGTGCCAGCAGTGGGACAGGCGGTTCTAATCAGCCCCAGCATTTT. This codes for CASSGTGGSNQPQHF.

This clone was counted between two and nine times. The chain links TRBV11-1 to TRBJ2-1; 14 bases are shared with TRBD2. J gave up 7 bases and V 5 bases, and 7 bases lay outside the gene matches. CDR1 and CDR2 from the germline V gene are SGHAT and FQDESV (reference sequence). CDR3 length: 16 residues. The CDR3 is CASSPPGLAGVNEQFF. The CDR3 nucleotides are TGTGCCAGCAGCCCTCCGGGACTAGCGGGAGTAAATGAGCAGTTCTTC.

The V gene is TRBV9, the J gene TRBJ2-3; a possible D gene is TRBD2 (5 bases). This CDR3 is built from 16 residues. CDR1 is SGDLS and CDR2 is YYNGEE in the germline V gene. V lost 0 bases to trimming and J lost 0 bases, with 11 bases between them. The CDR3 coding sequence is TGTGCCAGCAGCGTAGATGGGGAGTTTAGCACAGATACGCAGTATTTT. Amino acid sequence: CASSVDGEFSTDTQYF.

This rearrangement joins TRBV9 to TRBJ2-2; D perhaps matches TRBD1 (6 bases). This CDR3 comprises 17 residues. V shed 4 bases and J shed 2 bases, with 18 bases lying between them. Germline V gene sequence: CDR1 SGDLS, CDR2 YYNGEE. The DNA of the CDR3 is TGTGCCAGCAGCTCCCCCCGCCAGGGGCACAACACCGGGGAGCTGTTTTTT. Translation gives CASSSPRQGHNTGELFF.

Notes on this clone: The sample holds other DNA sequences that translate to the same CDR3. The chain employs TRBV6-1 and TRBJ1-4; a weak D match, TRBD1 (5 bases). The CDR3 is 18 amino acids. V lost 1 base to trimming and J lost 7 bases, with 22 bases between them. Germline CDR1 reads MNHNS; CDR2 reads SASEGT. The CDR3 DNA sequence: TGTGCCAGCAGTGAAGTGGGCGCGACAATGGGGGGAGTTGAAAAACTGTTTTTT. Residues: CASSEVGATMGGVEKLFF.

V is TRBV29-1 and J is TRBJ2-1, with D tentatively TRBD1 (6 bases). CDR1 and CDR2 (germline): SQVTM, ANQGSEA. Trimming cost V 0 bases and J 6 bases, with 15 bases left between them. This CDR3 spans 15 amino acids. Here the CDR3 reads CSVEEVQGTPNEQFF. As DNA, the CDR3 is TGCAGCGTTGAAGAGGTTCAGGGGACCCCCAATGAGCAGTTCTTC.

This sequence joins TRBV5-4 and TRBJ2-2; 7 bases line up with TRBD1. The germline V gene encodes CDR1 SGHNT and CDR2 YYREEE (reference sequence). Trimming took 4 bases from V and 0 from J; bases not matched to a gene: 9. This CDR3 region has 17 residues. DNA for the CDR3: TGTGCCAGCAGCCCGCGACAGGGCCCAGCGAACACCGGGGAGCTGTTTTTT. Translating gives CASSPRQGPANTGELFF. Using reference TRBV5-4 and TRBJ2-2 for the parts outside the CDR3, the full variable domain is ETGVTQSPTHLIKTRGQQVTLRCSSQSGHNTVSWYQQALGQGPQFIFQYYREEENGRGNFPPRFSGLQFPNYSSELNVNALELDDSALYLCASSPRQGPANTGELFFGEGSRLTVL.

The chain couples TRBV19 to TRBJ2-5; 9 positions match TRBD1. V lost 4 bases, J lost 5 bases, and 11 bases stayed unmatched. CDR3 size: 16 residues. Germline CDR1 and CDR2: LNHDA and SQIVND (reference sequence). This CDR3 is CASSRPRQGGTETQYF. CDR3 DNA: TGTGCCAGTAGTAGACCGCGACAGGGGGGGACGGAGACCCAGTACTTC.

Comment on this clone: Within the sample, other DNA sequences also encode this same CDR3. The V gene is TRBV20-1, the J gene TRBJ2-5, with D possibly matching TRBD2 (6 bases). The CDR3 runs to 11 residues. V gave up 6 bases and J gave up 3 bases, with 8 bases separating them. The germline gives CDR1 DFQATT, CDR2 SNEGSKA (reference sequence). Here the CDR3 reads CSASGEETQYF. In DNA, the CDR3 is TGCAGTGCCTCGGGGGAAGAGACCCAGTACTTC.